These T cell receptor beta chains were read from a single sample in a study of T cell responses to AZD1222 COVID-19 vaccine. Measured with immunoSEQ multiplex PCR; TCRdb has only the in-frame clones, and not every one. Of about 150,000 clones in the sample, around 90% were seen once. The starting material was peripheral blood, obtained on day 0 of AZD1222 vaccination. The receptor set was obtained from an adult in good health. Each CDR3 is given with its conserved first and last residue. A D gene is named only where the DNA matches it firmly. Size tells how often a clone was seen (once, few, many) or the class of an expanded clone, and some rows leave it out.

d_call	v_call	j_call	clone_size	cdr3_nt	cdr3_aa
TRBD1	TRBV18	TRBJ1-1	.	TGTGCCAGCTCACAGGGGACAGGGGAGGGGACTGAAGCTTTCTTT	CASSQGTGEGTEAFF
.	TRBV4-2	TRBJ1-1	.	TGTGCCAGCAGCTTGGGGGAGGGATACACTGAAGCTTTCTTT	CASSLGEGYTEAFF
.	TRBV7-9	TRBJ1-5	.	TGTGCCAGCAGCTTGGAGGGACGAAATCAGCCCCAGCATTTT	CASSLEGRNQPQHF
.	TRBV7-9	TRBJ2-7	.	TGTGCCAGCAGCTTAGCCGATTATACCTACGAGCAGTACTTC	CASSLADYTYEQYF
TRBD1	TRBV19	TRBJ1-5	.	TGTGCCAGTAGAGACAGGGGTCTCAATCAGCCCCAGCATTTT	CASRDRGLNQPQHF
.	TRBV27	TRBJ2-4	.	TGTGCCAGCAGTTTAGATAGGCAAAACATTCAGTACTTC	CASSLDRQNIQYF
.	TRBV27	TRBJ1-2	.	TGTGCCAGCAGTTTAGGAGCAGTTGGGGTGCGTGGCTACACCTTC	CASSLGAVGVRGYTF
.	TRBV4-3	TRBJ2-1	.	TGCGCCAGCAGCCAAGATGTGGCGCGATACTCCTACAATGAGCAGTTCTTC	CASSQDVARYSYNEQFF
.	TRBV18	TRBJ2-5	.	TGTGCCAGCTCACCGTCGGGGGCCGGAGAGACCCAGTACTTC	CASSPSGAGETQYF
.	TRBV29-1	TRBJ2-1	few	TGCAGCGTTGAAGGTTTTGCGTATGAGCAGTTCTTC	CSVEGFAYEQFF
TRBD1	TRBV7-2	TRBJ2-2	.	TGTGCCAGCAGCTTCGCCTGGACAGGGGACACCGGGGAGCTGTTTTTT	CASSFAWTGDTGELFF
TRBD1	TRBV6-5	TRBJ1-2	.	TGTGCCAGCCGACAGGGACCGGCTAACTATGGCTACACCTTC	CASRQGPANYGYTF
.	TRBV5-4	TRBJ1-1	.	TGTGCCAGCAGCGATGCTATAGCGATGAACACTGAAGCTTTCTTT	CASSDAIAMNTEAFF
TRBD2	TRBV7-8	TRBJ2-1	.	TGTGCCAGCAGCCTCCCAACGAGACTAGCGGGAGCTGCGGCGTCCGGAGCTTACAATGAGCAGTTCTTC	CASSLPTRLAGAAASGAYNEQFF
.	TRBV5-4	TRBJ1-6	.	TGTGCCAGCAGCTTCTCAGGGACGGACGGTTCACCCCTCCACTTT	CASSFSGTDGSPLHF
.	TRBV9	TRBJ2-3	.	TGTGCCAGCGGCAGGGAGGTAGATACGCAGTATTTT	CASGREVDTQYF
TRBD1	TRBV24-1	TRBJ1-1	.	TGTGCCACCAGCAAGGAGGGGGCTCAGAGGACTGAAGCTTTCTTT	CATSKEGAQRTEAFF
.	TRBV7-9	TRBJ1-3	.	TGTGCCAGCAGATCGGGGGCCTTCTCAAGCTCTGGAAACACCATATATTTT	CASRSGAFSSSGNTIYF
TRBD1	TRBV14	TRBJ2-2	.	TGTGCCAGCAGGACAGGGACGGACACCGGGGAGCTGTTTTTT	CASRTGTDTGELFF
.	TRBV30	TRBJ2-7	.	TGTGCCTGGAATCGCAGGGACTACGAGCAGTACTTC	CAWNRRDYEQYF
.	TRBV10-2	TRBJ2-7	.	TGCGCCAGCAGTGAGTCTATAAGCAGCTCCTACGAGCAGTACTTC	CASSESISSSYEQYF
TRBD1	TRBV2	TRBJ1-1	.	TGTGCCAGCAGTGACGGACAGGGCCACACTGAAGCTTTCTTT	CASSDGQGHTEAFF
TRBD2	TRBV4-3	TRBJ2-1	.	TGCGCCAGCAGCCAAGATCACACTAGCGGGACCGACAATGAGCAGTTCTTC	CASSQDHTSGTDNEQFF
TRBD2	TRBV5-1	TRBJ2-3	.	TGCGCCAGCAGCTTGGCCAGCGGGAGGGCCCTGGGCACAGATACGCAGTATTTT	CASSLASGRALGTDTQYF
.	TRBV5-5	TRBJ2-7	.	TGTGCCAGCAGAATGGGTCATAACGAGCAGTACTTC	CASRMGHNEQYF
TRBD2	TRBV18	TRBJ2-4	.	TGTGCCAGCTCACCCTCCGGGAGGAACATTCAGTACTTC	CASSPSGRNIQYF
.	TRBV10-3	TRBJ2-2	.	TGTGCCATCAGTTTATCCGATAGGGAGCTGTTTTTT	CAISLSDRELFF
.	TRBV12-3/TRBV12-4	TRBJ1-1	few	TGTGCCAGCAGTTCAAGGGTGTTCACTGAAGCTTTCTTT	CASSSRVFTEAFF
.	TRBV9	TRBJ1-3	.	TGTGCCAGCAGCGTAGATGGCCGCCGGTCTGGAAACACCATATATTTT	CASSVDGRRSGNTIYF